This entry is about one T cell receptor (beta chain). The CDR3 is 17 residues long. Germline V gives CDR1 SEHNR, CDR2 FQNEAQ (reference sequence). With 5 bases clipped from V and 3 bases from J, the junction kept 13 bases outside the gene matches. These data originate in a study of Graves' ophthalmopathy and Graves' hyperthyroidism. As the template, RNA transcripts were used to amplify TCR beta CDR3 regions. First-round RT-PCR employed HTBI primers, with a second-round multiplex PCR after it. A single record per CDR3 protein comes from TCRdb applying MiXCR to the multiplex PCR reads. The data contain approximately 640,000 distinct CDR3 sequences, about 40% of them singletons.

This clonotype originated in an adult man with Graves' ophthalmopathy. J is TRBJ1-1 and V is TRBV7-9; 9 nucleotides line up with TRBD1. Sequenced sample: peripheral blood. CDR3 in amino acids: CASSLRRPGQGYTEAFF. In DNA, the CDR3 is TGTGCCAGCAGCCTGCGAAGACCGGGACAGGGATACACTGAAGCTTTCTTT.